A single sample is the source of the 15 T cell receptor beta chains below, sequenced in a study of T cells after somatic rescue of genetic block. Sequencing used immunoSEQ multiplex PCR; TCRdb keeps in-frame clones, though not all of them. Here the sample spans more than 9,500 clones, roughly 70% being singletons. What was sequenced was peripheral blood mononuclear cells (PBMCs). The receptors here all came from a boy younger than 18.

This rearrangement joins TRBV5-1 to TRBJ2-2; D gene uncertain. The CDR3 is 14 residues long. Germline loops: CDR1 SGHRS, CDR2 YFSETQ. V gave up 2 bases and J gave up 2 bases, with 7 bases separating them. CDR3: CASSFRRNTGELFF. The DNA of the CDR3 is TGCGCCAGCAGCTTCCGGAGAAACACCGGGGAGCTGTTTTTT.

This chain joins TRBV14 and TRBJ2-2; 9 bases line up with TRBD1. Germline V CDR1 and CDR2: SGHDN, FVKESK. The ends lost 4 bases at V and 4 bases at J; junction bases unmatched: 4. CDR3 length: 15 residues. CDR3 sequence: CASSRQGGVTGELFF. DNA of the CDR3: TGTGCCAGCAGCCGACAGGGGGGCGTCACCGGGGAGCTGTTTTTT.

CDR3 nucleotide sequence: TGTGCCAGCAGTATTTGGACAGGGGCCTACGAGCAGTACTTC. Protein: CASSIWTGAYEQYF. V usage is TRBV6-5 and J usage is TRBJ2-7; 9 nucleotides align to TRBD1. Germline loops: CDR1 MNHEY, CDR2 SVGAGI. Trimming removed 5 bases from V and 2 bases from J; junction bases left unmatched: 4. This CDR3 has 14 amino acids.

The rearrangement joins TRBV10-2 to TRBJ2-4, with TRBD1 identical over 8 bases. Germline V gene lookup returns CDR1 WSHSY and CDR2 SAAADI. Losses at the gene ends were 7 bases for V and 0 bases for J; bases not matched to a gene: 2. The CDR3 is made up of 14 amino acids. CDR3 sequence (DNA): TGCGCCAGCATGGACAGGGTAGCCAAAAACATTCAGTACTTC. It codes for CASMDRVAKNIQYF.

The genes are TRBV18 and TRBJ1-6, with D perhaps matching TRBD1 (5 bases). V was clipped by 0 bases and J by 14 bases, with 8 bases between them. Germline V CDR1 and CDR2: KGHSH, LQKENI. This CDR3 contains 12 residues. This chain's CDR3 is CASSPPTDSLHF. The DNA for the CDR3 is TGTGCCAGCTCACCACCGACAGACTCCCTCCACTTT.

The chain is built from TRBV29-1 and TRBJ1-2, with D perhaps TRBD1 (5 bases). Germline lookup yields CDR1 SQVTM and CDR2 ANQGSEA. This CDR3 region has 17 residues. Trimming took 5 bases from V and 4 from J, leaving 26 bases between them. The CDR3 region has the DNA TGCAGCGTTCCGGGGAGGACCGTCGCGGGGCCCCTCTATGGCTACACCTTC. It codes for CSVPGRTVAGPLYGYTF. Full variable domain (missing parts from reference TRBV29-1 and TRBJ1-2): SAVISQKPSRDICQRGTSLTIQCQVDSQVTMMFWYRQQPGQSLTLIATANQGSEATYESGFVIDKFPISRPNLTFSTLTVSNMSPEDSSIYLCSVPGRTVAGPLYGYTFGSGTRLTVV.

This clone has only one observation. As DNA, the CDR3 is TGTGCCAGTAGTCCGGACGAGTTCGGCGAGCAGTACTTC. Its protein is CASSPDEFGEQYF. The genes are TRBV19 and TRBJ2-7; D is uncertain. There are 13 residues in the CDR3. The V and J ends lost 5 bases and 6 bases respectively, with 14 bases between them. The germline gives CDR1 LNHDA, CDR2 SQIVND (reference sequence).

The chain carries TRBV6-5 and TRBJ2-5; a possible D gene is TRBD1 (6 bases). V dropped 5 bases and J dropped 5 bases, with 9 bases sitting between them. The CDR3 contains 12 residues. Germline V gene lookup returns CDR1 MNHEY and CDR2 SVGAGI. This chain's CDR3 is CASSPRGETQYF. DNA of the CDR3: TGTGCCAGCAGTCCCAGGGGCGAGACCCAGTACTTC.

The rearrangement uses TRBV6-5 and TRBJ1-4; 8 bases map to TRBD1. Losses at the gene ends were 1 base for V and 7 bases for J; bases not matched to a gene: 5. CDR3 length: 15 amino acids. The germline V gene has CDR1 MNHEY and CDR2 SVGAGI. CDR3 amino acids: CASSYWTGRSEKLFF. Here the CDR3 DNA reads TGTGCCAGCAGTTACTGGACAGGGAGGAGTGAAAAACTGTTTTTT.

J is TRBJ2-3 and V is TRBV9; 7 positions match TRBD2. Germline trimming cut 0 bases from V and 3 bases from J; bases unmatched to any gene: 7. The CDR3 extends over 16 amino acids. Germline values: CDR1 SGDLS, CDR2 YYNGEE. CDR3 residues: CASSVAPWGGTDTQYF. DNA for the CDR3: TGTGCCAGCAGCGTAGCTCCATGGGGGGGAACAGATACGCAGTATTTT.

DNA for the CDR3: TGTGCCAGCAGCTTTAGGTTTAGCGGGAGGTCGGATACGCAGTATTTT. Translation: CASSFRFSGRSDTQYF. The gene calls are TRBV5-4 and TRBJ2-3; 10 nucleotides align to TRBD2. The CDR3 contains 16 residues. Germline-derived CDR1 and CDR2 are SGHNT and YYREEE (reference sequence). Trimming cost V 2 bases and J 6 bases; bases outside gene matches: 9.

V usage is TRBV29-1 and J usage is TRBJ2-7; 7 nucleotides match TRBD1. The V and J ends lost 4 bases and 4 bases, in that order; junction bases with no gene match: 13. CDR1 and CDR2 from the germline V gene are SQVTM and ANQGSEA. This CDR3 has 15 amino acids. The CDR3 spells CSVVTGRDRYYEQYF. As DNA, the CDR3 is TGCAGCGTTGTTACCGGCCGGGACAGATATTACGAGCAGTACTTC.

V is TRBV4-1 and J is TRBJ2-7; possible D gene TRBD2, 5 bases. The V gene's germline CDR1 is MGHRA and CDR2 YSYEKL. This CDR3 is 13 amino acids long. V dropped 4 bases and J dropped 2 bases, with 9 bases sitting between them. The CDR3 coding sequence is TGCGCCAGCAGCCGCGGACTGCCCTACGAGCAGTACTTC. Translated, it gives CASSRGLPYEQYF.

This clone was observed a handful of times. The chain couples TRBV18 to TRBJ1-3; the D is unclear. This CDR3 region has 15 residues. Germline V CDR1 and CDR2: KGHSH, LQKENI. V lost 2 bases, J lost 9 bases, and 17 bases lay in between. In DNA form, the CDR3 reads TGTGCCAGCTCACCAACCCGACGGGGAGTTGGCACCATATATTTT. Protein sequence: CASSPTRRGVGTIYF.

The genes are TRBV28 and TRBJ1-1; 9 nucleotides agree with TRBD1. The ends lost 5 bases at V and 5 bases at J; junction bases unmatched: 6. There are 14 residues in the CDR3. CDR1 and CDR2 from the germline V gene are MDHEN and SYDVKM. In nucleotides, the CDR3 is TGTGCCAGCAGTCCCTGGGACAGGGAAACTGAAGCTTTCTTT. The encoded protein is CASSPWDRETEAFF.